This TCR beta chain was found in a study of T cell responses to AZD1222 COVID-19 vaccine. Study results and limitations: Unmutated variant regions are reportedly the target of nearly half of TCRs that are spike-specific. Donor demographics were predominantly white British with a female majority; clonal diversity may be underestimated.

Trimming shortened V by 0 bases and J by 8 bases, and 11 bases separated the two germline ends. There are 13 residues in the CDR3. The germline CDR1 and CDR2 sequences are ENHRY and SYGVKD. As for this clone: Its antigen is unidentified.

TCRdb's table, derived via immunoSEQ multiplex PCR, lists solely in-frame clones and lacks some. This sample has around 180,000 clones, with 94% found just once. This TCR derives from an adult in good health. Here the sequenced sample was peripheral blood, taken on day 0 of AZD1222 vaccination. This chain connects TRBV10-3 to TRBJ2-7; perhaps D is TRBD1 or TRBD2 (5 bases each). This CDR3 reads CAISESGTPKQYF. CDR3 sequence (DNA): TGTGCCATCAGTGAGTCAGGGACCCCCAAGCAGTACTTC.